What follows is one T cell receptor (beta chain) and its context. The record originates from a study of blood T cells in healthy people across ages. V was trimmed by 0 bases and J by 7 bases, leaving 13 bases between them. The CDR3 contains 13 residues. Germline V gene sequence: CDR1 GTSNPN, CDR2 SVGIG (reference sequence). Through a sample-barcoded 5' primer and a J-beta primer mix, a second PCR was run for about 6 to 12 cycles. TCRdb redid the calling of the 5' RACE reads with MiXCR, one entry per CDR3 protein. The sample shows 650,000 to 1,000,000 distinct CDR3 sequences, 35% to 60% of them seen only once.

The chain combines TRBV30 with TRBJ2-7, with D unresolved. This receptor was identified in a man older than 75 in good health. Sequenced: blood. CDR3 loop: CAWSVTPAGEQYF. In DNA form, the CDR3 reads TGTGCCTGGAGTGTAACGCCCGCTGGGGAGCAGTACTTC. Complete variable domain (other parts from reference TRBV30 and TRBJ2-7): SQTIHQWPATLVQPVGSPLSLECTVEGTSNPNLYWYRQAAGRGLQLLFYSVGIGQISSEVPQNLSASRPQDRQFILSSKKLLLSDSGFYLCAWSVTPAGEQYFGPGTRLTVT.